This T cell receptor beta chain was profiled in a study of cytomegalovirus exposure and HLA in healthy donors. V gave up 0 bases and J gave up 7 bases, with 10 bases separating them. The CDR3 spans 13 residues. CDR1 is SGDLS and CDR2 is YYNGEE in the germline V gene. The primer mix had 60 Vbeta and 13 Jbeta primers. Sequencing used immunoSEQ multiplex PCR; TCRdb keeps in-frame clones, though not all of them. The sample gives about 160,000 clones, around 80% of which show up once; 6.3% is in the top ten. The TCR was taken from a male donor in good health and CMV-seropositive. Sequences were obtained from PBMCs. V gene TRBV9 combines with J gene TRBJ2-5; D ambiguous. The CDR3 DNA reads as TGTGCCAGCAGCGTAGAATCGCGCGGGACCCAGTACTTC. This sequence encodes CASSVESRGTQYF.